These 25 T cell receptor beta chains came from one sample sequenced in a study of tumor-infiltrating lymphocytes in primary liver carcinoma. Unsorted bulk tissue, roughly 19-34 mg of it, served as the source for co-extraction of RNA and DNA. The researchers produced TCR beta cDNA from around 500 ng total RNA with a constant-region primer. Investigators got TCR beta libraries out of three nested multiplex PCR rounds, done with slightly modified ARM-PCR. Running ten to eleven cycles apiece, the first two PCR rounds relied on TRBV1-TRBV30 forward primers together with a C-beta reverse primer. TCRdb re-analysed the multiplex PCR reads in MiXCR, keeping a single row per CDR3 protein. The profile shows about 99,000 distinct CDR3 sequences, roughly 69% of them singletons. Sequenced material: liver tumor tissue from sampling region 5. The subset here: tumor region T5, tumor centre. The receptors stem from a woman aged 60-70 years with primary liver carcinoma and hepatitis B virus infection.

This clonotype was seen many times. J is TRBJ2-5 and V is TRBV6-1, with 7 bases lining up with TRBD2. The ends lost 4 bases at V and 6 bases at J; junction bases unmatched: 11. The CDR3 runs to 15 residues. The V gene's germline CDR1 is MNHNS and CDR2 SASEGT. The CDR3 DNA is TGTGCCAGCAGTGTGGAGGGAGGGCCCTCGAAGACCCAGTACTTC. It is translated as CASSVEGGPSKTQYF.

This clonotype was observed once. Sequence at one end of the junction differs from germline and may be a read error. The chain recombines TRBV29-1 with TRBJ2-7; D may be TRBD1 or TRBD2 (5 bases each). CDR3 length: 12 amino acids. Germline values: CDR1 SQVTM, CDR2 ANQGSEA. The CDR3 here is CNVEDRGREQYF. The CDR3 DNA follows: TGCAACGTTGAAGACAGAGGGCGCGAGCAGTACTTC.

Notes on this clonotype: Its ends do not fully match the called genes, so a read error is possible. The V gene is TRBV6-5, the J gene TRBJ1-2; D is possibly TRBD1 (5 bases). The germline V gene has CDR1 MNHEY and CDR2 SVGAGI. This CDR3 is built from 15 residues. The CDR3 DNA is TGTGCTAGCAGCCAAGTATCTGGGGCAGCAGGAGGCTACACCTTC. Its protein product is CASSQVSGAAGGYTF.

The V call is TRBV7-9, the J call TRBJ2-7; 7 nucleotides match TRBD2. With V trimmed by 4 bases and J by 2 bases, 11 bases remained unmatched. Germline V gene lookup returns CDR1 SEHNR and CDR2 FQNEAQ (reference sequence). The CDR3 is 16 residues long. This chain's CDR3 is CASSSLRGSGAYEQYF. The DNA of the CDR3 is TGTGCCAGCAGCTCACTGCGGGGCAGCGGGGCCTACGAGCAGTACTTC.

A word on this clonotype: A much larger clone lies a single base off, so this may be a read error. This chain's CDR3 is CASSAIPGAGGHTF. For the CDR3, the DNA is TGTGCCAGCAGCGCTATTCCCGGGGCCGGAGGCCACACCTTC. This chain uses TRBV5-6 with TRBJ1-2; D might be TRBD1 (5 bases). Germline V lookup: CDR1 SGHDT, CDR2 YYEEEE. V lost 4 bases, J lost 12 bases, and 22 bases lay in between. This CDR3 has 14 amino acids.

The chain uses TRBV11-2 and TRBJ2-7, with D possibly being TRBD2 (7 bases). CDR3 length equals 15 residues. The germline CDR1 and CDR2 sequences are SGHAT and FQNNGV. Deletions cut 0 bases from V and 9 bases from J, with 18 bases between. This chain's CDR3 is CASSLDWTAGSLQYF. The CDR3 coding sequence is TGTGCCAGCAGCTTAGATTGGACAGCGGGAAGCCTGCAGTACTTC.

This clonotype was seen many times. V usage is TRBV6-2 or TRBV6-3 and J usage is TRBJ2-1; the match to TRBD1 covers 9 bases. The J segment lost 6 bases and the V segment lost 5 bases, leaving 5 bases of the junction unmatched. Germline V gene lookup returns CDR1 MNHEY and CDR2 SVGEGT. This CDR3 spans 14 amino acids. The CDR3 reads CASSRGTGFNEQFF. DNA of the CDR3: TGTGCCAGCAGTCGCGGGACAGGGTTCAATGAGCAGTTCTTC.

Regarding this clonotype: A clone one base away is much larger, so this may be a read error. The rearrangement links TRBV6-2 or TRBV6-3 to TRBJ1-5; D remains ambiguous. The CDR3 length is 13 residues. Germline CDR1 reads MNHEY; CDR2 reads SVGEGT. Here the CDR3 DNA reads TGTGTCAGCAGTCCCTCGGGAAATCAGCCCCAGCATTTT. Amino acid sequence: CVSSPSGNQPQHF.

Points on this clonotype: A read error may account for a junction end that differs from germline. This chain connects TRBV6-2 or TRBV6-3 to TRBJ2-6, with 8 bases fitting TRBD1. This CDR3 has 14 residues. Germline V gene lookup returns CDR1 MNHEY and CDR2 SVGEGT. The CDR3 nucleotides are TGTGCCAACAGTGGACAGGGTGGGGCCAACGTCCTGGTTTTC. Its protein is CANSGQGGANVLVF.

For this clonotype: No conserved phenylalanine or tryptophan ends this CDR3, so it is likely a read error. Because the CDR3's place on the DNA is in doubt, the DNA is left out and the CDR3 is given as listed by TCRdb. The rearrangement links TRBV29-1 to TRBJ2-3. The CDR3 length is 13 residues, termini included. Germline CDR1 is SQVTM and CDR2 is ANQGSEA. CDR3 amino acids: CSAGITSTDTQCS.

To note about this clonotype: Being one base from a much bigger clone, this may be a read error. The CDR3 reads CTSSLLSTGFANEKLFF. The CDR3 bases are TGTACCAGCAGCTTATTGAGCACAGGGTTCGCTAATGAAAAACTGTTTTTT. The genes are TRBV7-9 and TRBJ1-4; the D gene is possibly TRBD1 (6 bases). Germline values: CDR1 SEHNR, CDR2 FQNEAQ (reference sequence). The CDR3 length is 17 residues.

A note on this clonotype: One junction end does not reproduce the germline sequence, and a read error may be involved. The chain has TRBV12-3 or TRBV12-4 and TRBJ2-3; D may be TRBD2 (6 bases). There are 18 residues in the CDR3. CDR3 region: CVSSFFLAGGQEGDTRYF. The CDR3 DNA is TGTGTCAGCAGTTTCTTTCTCGCGGGCGGCCAGGAGGGCGATACGCGGTATTTT.

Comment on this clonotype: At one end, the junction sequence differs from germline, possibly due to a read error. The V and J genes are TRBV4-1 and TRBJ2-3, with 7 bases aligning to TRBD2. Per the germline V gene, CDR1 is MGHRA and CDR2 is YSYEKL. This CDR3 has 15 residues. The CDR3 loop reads CASSQGLLGTDMQYF. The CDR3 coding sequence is TGCGCCAGCAGCCAGGGACTACTAGGCACAGATATGCAGTATTTT.

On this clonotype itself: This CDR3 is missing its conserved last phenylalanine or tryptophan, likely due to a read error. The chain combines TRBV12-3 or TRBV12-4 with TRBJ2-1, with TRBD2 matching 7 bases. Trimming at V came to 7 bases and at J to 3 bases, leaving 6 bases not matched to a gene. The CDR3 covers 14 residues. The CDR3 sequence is CASTLGGIYNEQFL. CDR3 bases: TGTGCCAGCACCTTGGGGGGGATCTACAATGAGCAGTTCCTC.

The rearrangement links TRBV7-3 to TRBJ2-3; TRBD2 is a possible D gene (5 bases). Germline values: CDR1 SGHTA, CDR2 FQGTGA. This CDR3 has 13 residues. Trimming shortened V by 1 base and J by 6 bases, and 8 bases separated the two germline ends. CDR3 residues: CASSLISADTQYF. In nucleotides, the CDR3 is TGTGCCAGCAGCTTAATTAGCGCGGATACGCAGTATTTT.

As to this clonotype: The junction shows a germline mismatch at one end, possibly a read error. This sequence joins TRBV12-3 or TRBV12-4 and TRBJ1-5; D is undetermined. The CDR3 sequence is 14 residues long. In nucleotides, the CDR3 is TGTGTCAGCAGTTTTTCGGTAGGTAATCAGCCCCAGCATTTT. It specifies CVSSFSVGNQPQHF.

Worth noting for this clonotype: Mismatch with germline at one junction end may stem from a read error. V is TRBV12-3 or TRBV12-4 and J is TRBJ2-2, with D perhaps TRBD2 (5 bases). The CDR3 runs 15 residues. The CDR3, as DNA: TGTGCCATCAGTTTAGGAGCGGCGAACACCGGGGAGCTGTTCTTT. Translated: CAISLGAANTGELFF.

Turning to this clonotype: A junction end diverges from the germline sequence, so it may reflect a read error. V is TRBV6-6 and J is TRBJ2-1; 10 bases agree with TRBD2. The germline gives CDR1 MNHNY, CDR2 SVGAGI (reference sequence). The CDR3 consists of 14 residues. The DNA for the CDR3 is TGTGTCAGCATTATAGCGGGAGGTAACAATGAGCAGTTCTTC. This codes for CVSIIAGGNNEQFF.

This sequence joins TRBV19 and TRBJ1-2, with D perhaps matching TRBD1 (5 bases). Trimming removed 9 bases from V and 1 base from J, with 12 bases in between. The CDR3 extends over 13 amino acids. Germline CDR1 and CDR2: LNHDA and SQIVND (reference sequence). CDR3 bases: TGTGCCAGAAGTTTTCAGGGTAACTATGGCTACACCTTC. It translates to CARSFQGNYGYTF.

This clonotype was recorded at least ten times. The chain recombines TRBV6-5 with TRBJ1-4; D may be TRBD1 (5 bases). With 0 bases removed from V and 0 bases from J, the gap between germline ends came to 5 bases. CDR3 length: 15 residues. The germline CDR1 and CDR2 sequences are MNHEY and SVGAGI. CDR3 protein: CASSYSGATNEKLFF. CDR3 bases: TGTGCCAGCAGTTACTCGGGGGCAACTAATGAAAAACTGTTTTTT.

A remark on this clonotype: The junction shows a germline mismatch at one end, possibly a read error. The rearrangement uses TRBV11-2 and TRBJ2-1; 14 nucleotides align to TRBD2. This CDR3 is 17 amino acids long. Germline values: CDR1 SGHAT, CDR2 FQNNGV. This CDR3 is CASSRRLAGGPGNERSF. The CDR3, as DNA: TGTGCCAGCAGCAGGAGACTAGCGGGAGGGCCGGGGAATGAGCGGTCCTTC.

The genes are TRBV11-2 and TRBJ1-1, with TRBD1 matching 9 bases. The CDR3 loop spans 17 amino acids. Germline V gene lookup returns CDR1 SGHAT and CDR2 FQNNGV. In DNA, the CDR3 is TGTGTCATCAACCCCCAAGGGACAGGGTCGGAACTTGCTGAAGCTTTCTTT. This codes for CVINPQGTGSELAEAFF. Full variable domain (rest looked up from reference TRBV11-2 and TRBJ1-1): EAGVAQSPRYKIIEKRQSVAFWCNPISGHATLYWYQQILGQGPKLLIQFQNNGVVDDSQLPKDRFSAERLKGVDSTLKIQPAKLEDSAVYLCVINPQGTGSELAEAFFGQGTRLTVV.

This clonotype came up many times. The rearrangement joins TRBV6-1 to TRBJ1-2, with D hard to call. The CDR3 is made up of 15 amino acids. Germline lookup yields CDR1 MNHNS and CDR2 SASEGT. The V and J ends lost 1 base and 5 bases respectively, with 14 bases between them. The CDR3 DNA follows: TGTGCCAGCAGTGAAGTCGGAAAAGAGATTTATGGCTACACCTTC. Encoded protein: CASSEVGKEIYGYTF.

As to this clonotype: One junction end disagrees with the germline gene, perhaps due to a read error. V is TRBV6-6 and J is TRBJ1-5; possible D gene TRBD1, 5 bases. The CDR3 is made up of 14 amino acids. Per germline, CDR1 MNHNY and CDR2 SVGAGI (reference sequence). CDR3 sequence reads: CASSYGRADQPQHF. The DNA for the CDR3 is TGTGCTAGCAGTTACGGCAGGGCGGATCAGCCCCAGCATTTT.

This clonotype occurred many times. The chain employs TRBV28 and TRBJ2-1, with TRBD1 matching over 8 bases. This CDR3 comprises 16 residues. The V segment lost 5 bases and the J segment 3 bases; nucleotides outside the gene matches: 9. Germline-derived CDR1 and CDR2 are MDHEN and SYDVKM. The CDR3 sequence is CASSEGQVTYYNEQFF. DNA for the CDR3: TGTGCCAGCAGTGAGGGACAGGTCACATACTACAATGAGCAGTTCTTC.